These 31 T cell receptor beta chains share one sample of origin, sequenced in a study of T cell changes during pregnancy in multiple sclerosis. TCRdb keeps only in-frame clones here, not all; method: immunoSEQ multiplex PCR. The table has tens of thousands of clones, just over 90% seen once; the top ten hold roughly 1.4%. Sample: peripheral blood, taken in the second trimester of pregnancy. Receptor source: a female donor with multiple sclerosis, enrolled in a pregnancy study.

V and J are TRBV19 and TRBJ1-2, with 10 bases fitting TRBD1. Losses at the gene ends were 4 bases for V and 5 bases for J; bases not matched to a gene: 7. The CDR3 is 15 residues long. Germline-derived CDR1 and CDR2 are LNHDA and SQIVND (reference sequence). The CDR3, as DNA: TGTGCCAGTAGTAATTTGGGGACAGGGGAATATGGCTACACCTTC. It yields the protein CASSNLGTGEYGYTF. Full variable domain (outside the CDR3, taken from reference TRBV19 and TRBJ1-2): DGGITQSPKYLFRKEGQNVTLSCEQNLNHDAMYWYRQDPGQGLRLIYYSQIVNDFQKGDIAEGYSVSREKKESFPLTVTSAQKNPTAFYLCASSNLGTGEYGYTFGSGTRLTVV.

The V gene is TRBV9, the J gene TRBJ2-1; TRBD1 agrees at 9 bases. CDR1 SGDLS and CDR2 YYNGEE come from the germline V gene. This CDR3 region has 16 residues. The V and J ends lost 4 bases and 3 bases, in that order; junction bases with no gene match: 8. The DNA for the CDR3 is TGTGCCAGCAGCAGAGCGGGACAGGGCATCTACAATGAGCAGTTCTTC. This sequence encodes CASSRAGQGIYNEQFF.

The chain couples TRBV21-1 to TRBJ1-2; the D call of TRBD1 is as the table states it, not checked on the DNA. TRBV21-1 is labeled a pseudogene. The CDR3 sequence is 16 residues long. The CDR3 sequence: CASNGQGCLFRSGYTF. CDR3 DNA sequence: TGTGCCAGCAACGGACAGGGTTGTTTATTCCGTTCGGGCTACACCTTC.

The chain uses TRBV7-6 and TRBJ2-1; 11 bases align to TRBD2. This CDR3 region has 15 residues. Trimming took 6 bases from V and 4 from J; bases not matched to a gene: 5. Germline V gives CDR1 SGHVS, CDR2 FNYEAQ. The CDR3 loop reads CASRLTSGRYNEQFF. The CDR3 DNA follows: TGTGCCAGCAGATTAACTAGCGGGAGATACAATGAGCAGTTCTTC.

This chain joins TRBV7-6 and TRBJ1-2; weak D call: TRBD1 (6 bases). The CDR3 consists of 18 residues. Germline lookup yields CDR1 SGHVS and CDR2 FNYEAQ. V lost 7 bases and J 7 bases, leaving 31 bases between the germline ends. CDR3 loop: CASTGATDQGRPPSGYTF. The DNA of the CDR3 is TGTGCCAGCACCGGGGCGACTGATCAGGGGCGCCCCCCGAGTGGCTACACCTTC. Variable domain in full (rest from reference TRBV7-6 and TRBJ1-2): GAGVSQSPRYKVTKRGQDVALRCDPISGHVSLYWYRQALGQGPEFLTYFNYEAQQDKSGLPNDRFSAERPEGSISTLTIQRTEQRDSAMYRCASTGATDQGRPPSGYTFGSGTRLTVV.

The chain recombines TRBV7-9 with TRBJ2-7; D perhaps matches TRBD1 (5 bases). In germline, CDR1 is SEHNR, CDR2 FQNEAQ (reference sequence). The V end lost 5 bases, the J end lost 3 bases, and 17 bases lay between the germline ends. This CDR3 region has 15 residues. The CDR3 DNA sequence: TGTGCCAGCAGCCATGGGGCAGGCGATCGCTACGAGCAGTACTTC. Translation: CASSHGAGDRYEQYF.

V is TRBV19 and J is TRBJ1-1; 8 bases map to TRBD1. Germline V gene sequence: CDR1 LNHDA, CDR2 SQIVND (reference sequence). CDR3 length: 14 amino acids. Unmatched junction bases numbered 5, after V lost 4 bases and J lost 4 bases. CDR3 sequence reads: CASSTRGPGTEAFF. DNA of the CDR3: TGTGCCAGTAGTACCAGGGGGCCTGGCACTGAAGCTTTCTTT.

The chain combines TRBV28 with TRBJ2-3; D uncertain. Germline V lookup: CDR1 MDHEN, CDR2 SYDVKM. V was shortened by 5 bases and J by 1 base, with 4 bases between the two germline ends. The CDR3 runs 12 residues. The CDR3 protein is CASSHGTDTQYF. As DNA, the CDR3 is TGTGCCAGCAGTCATGGCACAGATACGCAGTATTTT.

This chain connects TRBV9 to TRBJ2-7; 9 nucleotides align to TRBD1. V lost 4 bases to trimming and J lost 3 bases; unmatched junction nucleotides: 11. The CDR3 consists of 16 residues. Germline values: CDR1 SGDLS, CDR2 YYNGEE. The CDR3 nucleotides read TGTGCCAGCAGCCCCGGGACAGGGTCCCTCTACTACGAGCAGTACTTC. Amino acid sequence: CASSPGTGSLYYEQYF.

CDR3 sequence: CASSISYRSNTEAFF. The DNA of the CDR3 is TGTGCCAGTAGTATCTCCTACAGGTCGAACACTGAAGCTTTCTTT. The chain employs TRBV19 and TRBJ1-1; TRBD1 is a possible D gene (5 bases). CDR1 is LNHDA, CDR2 SQIVND, per germline (reference sequence). Trimming stripped 3 bases from V and 1 base from J, with 12 bases between. The CDR3 totals 15 residues.

The chain carries TRBV5-1 and TRBJ1-4; possible D gene TRBD1, 5 bases. The CDR3 is 16 residues long. Looked up from germline, CDR1 is SGHRS and CDR2 is YFSETQ. Between the trimmed V and J ends, which lost 4 bases and 0 bases, there was a span of 13 bases. Written as DNA, the CDR3 is TGCGCCAGCAGCCCAGGACACGCCCCAACTAATGAAAAACTGTTTTTT. It translates to CASSPGHAPTNEKLFF.

The V and J genes are TRBV7-2 and TRBJ2-7, with D perhaps matching TRBD1 (6 bases). Looked up from germline, CDR1 is SGHTA and CDR2 is FQGNSA. Trimming stripped 5 bases from V and 2 bases from J, with 19 bases between. The CDR3 runs to 16 residues. CDR3 DNA sequence: TGTGCCAGCAGCGCCCAGGGGAGCGGAGGTGCCTACGAGCAGTACTTC. It is translated as CASSAQGSGGAYEQYF. Full variable domain (missing parts from reference TRBV7-2 and TRBJ2-7): GAGVSQSPSNKVTEKGKDVELRCDPISGHTALYWYRQSLGQGLEFLIYFQGNSAPDKSGLPSDRFSAERTGGSVSTLTIQRTQQEDSAVYLCASSAQGSGGAYEQYFGPGTRLTVT.

J is TRBJ2-3 and V is TRBV10-3, with D possibly TRBD2 on 8 matching bases. CDR3 length equals 18 residues. Trimming stripped 2 bases from V and 1 base from J, with 19 bases between. Germline values: CDR1 ENHRY, CDR2 SYGVKD. The CDR3 is CAISEPKGAGGRTDTQYF. CDR3 in DNA: TGTGCCATCAGTGAGCCGAAGGGGGCGGGGGGTCGCACAGATACGCAGTATTTT.

This chain connects TRBV7-3 to TRBJ1-1, with TRBD1 identical over 8 bases. Germline lookup yields CDR1 SGHTA and CDR2 FQGTGA. The J segment lost 4 bases and the V segment lost 5 bases, leaving 9 bases of the junction unmatched. The CDR3 is made up of 15 amino acids. The CDR3 loop reads CASSPWGQDGTEAFF. As DNA, the CDR3 is TGTGCCAGCAGCCCTTGGGGACAGGACGGCACTGAAGCTTTCTTT.

This rearrangement joins TRBV14 to TRBJ2-1, with TRBD2 matching over 10 bases. Germline assignment: CDR1 SGHDN and CDR2 FVKESK. There are 18 residues in the CDR3. V gave up 3 bases and J gave up 0 bases; unmatched junction bases: 8. CDR3 sequence (DNA): TGTGCCAGCAGCCACGTTCATAGCGGGAGGAACTCCTACAATGAGCAGTTCTTC. Protein sequence: CASSHVHSGRNSYNEQFF.

The chain uses TRBV13 and TRBJ2-3; 7 nucleotides match TRBD1. The germline V gene has CDR1 PRHDT and CDR2 FYEKMQ (reference sequence). CDR3 length: 14 residues. V lost 0 bases to trimming and J lost 6 bases; unmatched junction nucleotides: 3. CDR3 in amino acids: CASSLGQGVDTQYF. The CDR3 DNA reads as TGTGCCAGCAGCTTAGGCCAGGGGGTTGATACGCAGTATTTT. The complete variable domain, with remaining parts taken from reference TRBV13 and TRBJ2-3, reads AAGVIQSPRHLIKEKRETATLKCYPIPRHDTVYWYQQGPGQDPQFLISFYEKMQSDKGSIPDRFSAQQFSDYHSELNMSSLELGDSALYFCASSLGQGVDTQYFGPGTRLTVL.

The chain carries TRBV6-4 and TRBJ1-5; no firm D call. This CDR3 spans 13 amino acids. V was trimmed by 6 bases and J by 3 bases, leaving 9 bases between them. Germline loops: CDR1 MRHNA, CDR2 SNTAGT. The CDR3 is CASSEQLNQPQHF. Written as DNA, the CDR3 is TGTGCCAGCAGCGAACAGCTCAATCAGCCCCAGCATTTT.

Points on this clone: One end of the junction does not line up with germline, which may come from a read error. The genes are TRBV7-2 and TRBJ2-4; weak D call: TRBD2 (5 bases). CDR1 and CDR2 (germline): SGHTA, FQGNSA. CDR3 length: 15 residues. The DNA for the CDR3 is TGTGCCAGCAGCTTAGACCCGCTGAGCGGCTATATTGGGCACTTC. This encodes CASSLDPLSGYIGHF. The full variable domain, in which reference TRBV7-2 and TRBJ2-4 provide the parts outside the CDR3, is GAGVSQSPSNKVTEKGKDVELRCDPISGHTALYWYRQSLGQGLEFLIYFQGNSAPDKSGLPSDRFSAERTGGSVSTLTIQRTQQEDSAVYLCASSLDPLSGYIGHFGAGTRLSVL.

The chain carries TRBV19 and TRBJ2-7, with 8 bases identical to TRBD1. V shed 6 bases and J 2 bases; nucleotides not matched to a gene: 3. The CDR3 length is 13 residues. From germline, CDR1 is LNHDA and CDR2 SQIVND (reference sequence). CDR3 nucleotide sequence: TGTGCCAGTAGACTACAGGGGGCCTACGAGCAGTACTTC. Translation gives CASRLQGAYEQYF.

CDR3 loop: CASSMSAAKGELFF. The CDR3 DNA sequence: TGTGCCAGTAGTATGTCGGCAGCCAAAGGGGAACTGTTTTTT. V gene TRBV19 combines with J gene TRBJ1-4, with TRBD1 as a possible D gene (5 bases). The V and J ends lost 3 bases and 12 bases respectively, with 17 bases between them. CDR3 size: 14 residues. Germline CDR1 is LNHDA and CDR2 is SQIVND (reference sequence).

The V call is TRBV2, the J call TRBJ2-7; TRBD1 agrees at 8 bases. CDR3 length equals 14 residues. Germline assignment: CDR1 SNHLY and CDR2 FYNNEI. The V gene end was trimmed by 8 bases and the J gene end by 7 bases; junction bases not matched to a gene: 13. CDR3 sequence: CASSASTGAREQYF. The CDR3 DNA sequence: TGTGCCAGCTCCGCATCGACAGGGGCGCGGGAGCAGTACTTC.

This clone was found a few times. This sequence joins TRBV11-1 and TRBJ2-7; 8 nucleotides match TRBD1. Germline V gene data show CDR1 as SGHAT and CDR2 as FQDESV (reference sequence). The CDR3 covers 13 residues. The V gene end was trimmed by 5 bases and the J gene end by 2 bases; junction bases not matched to a gene: 2. CDR3 sequence reads: CASSRTGTYEQYF. The DNA of the CDR3 is TGTGCCAGCAGCCGGACAGGGACCTACGAGCAGTACTTC.

There are a few counts of this clone. V and J are TRBV5-6 and TRBJ1-2; the D is unclear. V was shortened by 7 bases and J by 4 bases, with 23 bases between the two germline ends. The CDR3 is 16 amino acids. Germline assignment: CDR1 SGHDT and CDR2 YYEEEE. CDR3 DNA sequence: TGTGCCAGCGGGGTATTTGACGGGAGCGAGGGCTATGGCTACACCTTC. This codes for CASGVFDGSEGYGYTF.

The chain combines TRBV27 with TRBJ1-1; D may be TRBD1 (5 bases). V shed 2 bases and J shed 5 bases, with 12 bases lying between them. In germline, CDR1 is MNHEY, CDR2 SMNVEV (reference sequence). The CDR3 loop spans 14 amino acids. Written as DNA, the CDR3 is TGTGCCAGCAGTTTAGATAGCCGGGGGACTGAAGCTTTCTTT. Translation gives CASSLDSRGTEAFF.

The CDR3 coding sequence is TGTGCCAGCAGCTTCGGGTACAATGAGCAGTTCTTC. It is translated as CASSFGYNEQFF. V and J are TRBV7-3 and TRBJ2-1; D unclear. The CDR3 has 12 amino acids. V lost 3 bases, J lost 4 bases, and 4 bases lay in between. CDR1 and CDR2 from the germline V gene are SGHTA and FQGTGA. The full variable domain, with the rest looked up from reference TRBV7-3 and TRBJ2-1, is GAGVSQTPSNKVTEKGKYVELRCDPISGHTALYWYRQSLGQGPEFLIYFQGTGAADDSGLPNDRFFAVRPEGSVSTLKIQRTERGDSAVYLCASSFGYNEQFFGPGTRLTVL.

The chain joins TRBV7-9 to TRBJ2-5; 11 nucleotides align to TRBD1. V was clipped by 4 bases and J by 1 base; unmatched bases: 2. Germline-derived CDR1 and CDR2 are SEHNR and FQNEAQ (reference sequence). CDR3 length: 15 amino acids. CDR3 region: CASSSGQGVQETQYF. CDR3 nucleotides: TGTGCCAGCAGCTCGGGACAGGGGGTCCAAGAGACCCAGTACTTC.

The chain joins TRBV6-5 to TRBJ1-4, with no clear D. CDR3 length: 14 residues. The germline CDR1 and CDR2 sequences are MNHEY and SVGAGI. V was cut by 0 bases and J by 7 bases, with 9 bases left in between. CDR3 in amino acids: CASSYSTAGEKLFF. Written as DNA, the CDR3 is TGTGCCAGCAGTTACTCGACGGCAGGTGAAAAACTGTTTTTT.

The V and J genes are TRBV7-8 and TRBJ2-7; TRBD2 matches 7 bases. CDR3 length: 18 residues. Germline V gives CDR1 SGHVS, CDR2 FQNEAQ. The junction had 18 bases not matched to a gene; V was cut back by 5 bases and J by 2 bases. This chain's CDR3 is CASSRSAASGHQAYEQYF. The CDR3, as DNA: TGTGCCAGCAGCCGATCCGCGGCTAGCGGCCACCAAGCCTACGAGCAGTACTTC.

The rearrangement joins TRBV30 to TRBJ1-2; D gene uncertain. CDR3 size: 14 residues. Germline-derived CDR1 and CDR2 are GTSNPN and SVGIG (reference sequence). Trimming took off 0 bases at V and 10 bases at J, with 18 bases between the two ends. The CDR3 DNA follows: TGTGCCTGGAGTGTACCTCGGGGAGGTATTGCCTACACCTTC. It specifies CAWSVPRGGIAYTF.

This clone has a single count. The chain links TRBV7-9 to TRBJ1-4, with 11 bases fitting TRBD1. This CDR3 spans 16 amino acids. Germline V gene lookup returns CDR1 SEHNR and CDR2 FQNEAQ (reference sequence). The V and J ends lost 2 bases and 4 bases, in that order; junction bases with no gene match: 3. CDR3 protein: CASSLSGTGGNEKLFF. The CDR3 DNA reads as TGTGCCAGCAGCTTATCTGGGACAGGGGGTAATGAAAAACTGTTTTTT.

The rearrangement links TRBV5-4 to TRBJ1-1; 7 bases fit TRBD1. This CDR3 spans 15 amino acids. CDR1 is SGHNT, CDR2 YYREEE, per germline (reference sequence). The J segment lost 4 bases and the V segment lost 4 bases, leaving 10 bases of the junction unmatched. The CDR3 loop is CASSPIQGTGTEAFF. The CDR3 DNA sequence: TGTGCCAGCAGCCCGATACAGGGGACGGGCACTGAAGCTTTCTTT. Full variable domain (rest looked up from reference TRBV5-4 and TRBJ1-1): ETGVTQSPTHLIKTRGQQVTLRCSSQSGHNTVSWYQQALGQGPQFIFQYYREEENGRGNFPPRFSGLQFPNYSSELNVNALELDDSALYLCASSPIQGTGTEAFFGQGTRLTVV.